This T cell receptor beta chain was retrieved from a study of cytomegalovirus exposure and HLA in healthy donors. Overall study results and limits: A later analysis reportedly found that, within productive TCRs, an Asian-associated ancestry cluster had fewer N-insertions than the mean observed across the roughly 730 donors. The authors excluded some V segments, including TRBV6-2 and TRBV6-3, as indistinguishable.

As regards this clone: Its antigen is undetermined.

PCR used 60 Vbeta primers and 13 Jbeta primers. The data were produced by immunoSEQ multiplex PCR, yet TCRdb's version contains in-frame clones alone and is incomplete. The data contain roughly 140,000 clones, about 84% of them singletons. Each of the donors was a healthy bone marrow donor. V lost 3 bases and J lost 8; bases outside the gene matches: 4. Germline CDR1 reads SEHNR; CDR2 reads FQNEAQ (reference sequence). CDR3 length equals 13 residues. The sample comprised PBMCs. The chain has TRBV7-9 and TRBJ1-1; 9 nucleotides agree with TRBD1. The TCR originated in a woman between 40 and 50 years old in good health and CMV-seropositive. The CDR3 nucleotides read TGTGCCAGCAGCTTCACACAGGGGGCGGAAGCTTTCTTT. Amino acids: CASSFTQGAEAFF.